One sample yielded the 22 T cell receptor beta chains listed below, sequenced in a study of blood T cell repertoires in COVID-19 (dated by TCRdb to about 2020). The library was produced with the immunoSEQ multiplex PCR assay. In its TCRdb copy, this immuneACCESS table keeps in-frame sequences only and misses some clones. Where compared with another copy, unresolved V genes explain less than half of these, and the others have no known cause. The table for this sample lists some 100,000 clones; 90% of them were counted only once. The ten largest clones represent approximately 1.6% of the sample. Sequencing was performed on peripheral blood. These receptors were obtained from a human donor with active COVID-19. The donor label of this sample is uncertain.

This clone was counted a few times. The chain employs TRBV2 and TRBJ2-6; TRBD1 might be the D (5 bases). The germline gives CDR1 SNHLY, CDR2 FYNNEI. With 1 base removed from V and 0 bases from J, the gap between germline ends came to 10 bases. The CDR3 extends over 17 amino acids. For the CDR3, the DNA is TGTGCCAGCAGTGAAGGGACACACCGCTCTGGGGCCAACGTCCTGACTTTC. Its protein product is CASSEGTHRSGANVLTF.

The chain is built from TRBV4-1 and TRBJ1-2, with a tentative D call TRBD1 (6 bases). The CDR3 runs 13 residues. CDR1 is MGHRA, CDR2 YSYEKL, per germline. Trimming pared 3 bases from V and 8 bases from J, leaving 13 bases between. CDR3 residues: CASSQDRDGGYTF. The CDR3 DNA reads as TGCGCCAGCAGCCAGGACAGAGATGGAGGCTACACCTTC.

V gene TRBV12-5 combines with J gene TRBJ2-2, with D possibly TRBD1 on 6 matching bases. V lost 6 bases, J lost 0 bases, and 11 bases lay in between. The CDR3 length is 15 residues. The germline V gene has CDR1 LGHNT and CDR2 FRNRAP. The CDR3 DNA reads as TGTGCTAGTGGATGGACAGACGCGAACACCGGGGAGCTGTTTTTT. It encodes CASGWTDANTGELFF.

The J gene is TRBJ2-7, the V gene TRBV9; 9 positions match TRBD2. This CDR3 is built from 15 residues. The V segment lost 3 bases and the J segment 2 bases; nucleotides outside the gene matches: 6. Germline CDR1 reads SGDLS; CDR2 reads YYNGEE. The CDR3 region is CASSALAGTTYEQYF. CDR3 sequence (DNA): TGTGCCAGCAGCGCGCTAGCGGGGACCACCTACGAGCAGTACTTC.

Relative to its sample, this clone is medium-sized. This rearrangement joins TRBV6-1 to TRBJ2-1; D possibly corresponds to TRBD2 (6 bases). There are 17 residues in the CDR3. Germline CDR1 reads MNHNS; CDR2 reads SASEGT. V lost 1 base and J 0 bases, leaving 13 bases between the germline ends. In nucleotides, the CDR3 is TGTGCCAGCAGTGAAGTTCCAGGAGGGGTCTCCTACAATGAGCAGTTCTTC. As protein: CASSEVPGGVSYNEQFF.

The chain uses TRBV5-4 and TRBJ2-1; perhaps TRBD2 as D (5 bases). The germline V gene encodes CDR1 SGHNT and CDR2 YYREEE (reference sequence). The CDR3 runs to 12 residues. V gave up 2 bases and J gave up 10 bases, with 10 bases separating them. The CDR3 nucleotides read TGTGCCAGCAGCTTACATGCGGGCGAGCAGTTCTTC. Encoded protein: CASSLHAGEQFF. Filled out from reference TRBV5-4 and TRBJ2-1, the complete variable domain reads ETGVTQSPTHLIKTRGQQVTLRCSSQSGHNTVSWYQQALGQGPQFIFQYYREEENGRGNFPPRFSGLQFPNYSSELNVNALELDDSALYLCASSLHAGEQFFGPGTRLTVL.

This clone was counted a single time. V is TRBV5-4 and J is TRBJ1-4, with D hard to call. This CDR3 contains 12 residues. The V gene's germline CDR1 is SGHNT and CDR2 YYREEE (reference sequence). V was trimmed by 2 bases and J by 4 bases, leaving 3 bases between them. The DNA of the CDR3 is TGTGCCAGCAGCTTACATAATGAAAAACTGTTTTTT. Translation gives CASSLHNEKLFF.

The rearrangement joins TRBV18 to TRBJ1-2; D might be TRBD1 (6 bases). Trimming took 4 bases from V and 4 from J, leaving 10 bases between them. The CDR3 loop spans 13 amino acids. The V gene's germline CDR1 is KGHSH and CDR2 LQKENI. The chain's CDR3 is CASSLTTGYGYTF. In DNA form, the CDR3 reads TGTGCCAGCTCACTTACGACAGGCTATGGCTACACCTTC. Using reference TRBV18 and TRBJ1-2 for the parts outside the CDR3, the full variable domain is NAGVMQNPRHLVRRRGQEARLRCSPMKGHSHVYWYRQLPEEGLKFMVYLQKENIIDESGMPKERFSAEFPKEGPSILRIQQVVRGDSAAYFCASSLTTGYGYTFGSGTRLTVV.

This sequence joins TRBV4-3 and TRBJ1-1; 7 positions match TRBD1. Per the germline V gene, CDR1 is LGHNA and CDR2 is YSLEER. The CDR3 consists of 15 residues. Trimming at V came to 0 bases and at J to 1 base, leaving 2 bases not matched to a gene. The CDR3, as DNA: TGCGCCAGCAGCCAAGATTGGGACAGGAACACTGAAGCTTTCTTT. It specifies CASSQDWDRNTEAFF.

This sequence joins TRBV19 and TRBJ2-5, with 8 bases fitting TRBD1. Losses at the gene ends were 8 bases for V and 2 bases for J; bases not matched to a gene: 10. The CDR3 has 15 amino acids. Germline V gene data show CDR1 as LNHDA and CDR2 as SQIVND (reference sequence). CDR3 sequence reads: CASSYGTGVQETQYF. The CDR3 bases are TGTGCCAGTTCTTACGGGACAGGAGTACAAGAGACCCAGTACTTC.

The chain joins TRBV4-3 to TRBJ1-2, with D perhaps matching TRBD1 (6 bases). CDR1 is LGHNA, CDR2 YSLEER, per germline. The V end was cut by 0 bases, the J end by 4 bases, with 12 bases between. CDR3 length equals 15 residues. The CDR3 DNA follows: TGCGCCAGCAGCCAAGATGGGGGGGCAAGCTATGGCTACACCTTC. Protein product: CASSQDGGASYGYTF.

This chain links TRBV11-2 with TRBJ2-7; 8 bases line up with TRBD2. CDR1 and CDR2 (germline): SGHAT, FQNNGV. CDR3 length: 15 residues. The trim removed 2 bases at V and 6 bases at J, leaving 9 bases unmatched. DNA of the CDR3: TGTGCCAGCAGCTTATGGGATGCGGGGGGCTCCGAGCAGTACTTC. Its protein is CASSLWDAGGSEQYF.

The rearrangement uses TRBV7-9 and TRBJ2-5; TRBD1 is a possible D gene (6 bases). This CDR3 contains 17 residues. The germline V and J ends were trimmed by 2 bases and 2 bases, with 18 bases remaining between them. CDR1 is SEHNR, CDR2 FQNEAQ, per germline (reference sequence). The CDR3 bases are TGTGCCAGCAGCTTATTCTTGTTGAGGGACACTCAAGAGACCCAGTACTTC. It is translated as CASSLFLLRDTQETQYF.

The rearrangement links TRBV5-4 to TRBJ1-6, with D possibly being TRBD1 (6 bases). In germline, CDR1 is SGHNT, CDR2 YYREEE (reference sequence). The CDR3 consists of 15 residues. V lost 3 bases, J lost 7 bases, and 14 bases lay in between. The CDR3 DNA is TGTGCCAGCAGCTCAGGGGCCAGCCTAAATTCACCCCTCCACTTT. This codes for CASSSGASLNSPLHF.

This chain uses TRBV5-6 with TRBJ2-7; possible D gene TRBD2, 6 bases. V lost 1 base and J lost 12, with 14 bases in between. From germline, CDR1 is SGHDT and CDR2 YYEEEE. The CDR3 covers 12 residues. The CDR3 is CASSLIGDLPYF. Written as DNA, the CDR3 is TGTGCCAGCAGCTTGATCGGGGACTTGCCGTACTTC.

The V and J genes are TRBV6-5 and TRBJ2-1; tentative D call: TRBD2 (5 bases). The CDR3 covers 14 residues. Trimming removed 2 bases from V and 4 bases from J, with 9 bases in between. Germline V gene lookup returns CDR1 MNHEY and CDR2 SVGAGI. CDR3 nucleotide sequence: TGTGCCAGCAGTTACGCCGGGGTTTACAATGAGCAGTTCTTC. Translating gives CASSYAGVYNEQFF.

In this sample, this clone turned up a few times. The CDR3 nucleotides are TGTGCCAGTAGTATCCCATCGACAGGGACCATTCAGTACTTC. The encoded protein is CASSIPSTGTIQYF. This chain connects TRBV19 to TRBJ2-4; 7 nucleotides line up with TRBD1. CDR1 LNHDA and CDR2 SQIVND come from the germline V gene (reference sequence). The V gene end was trimmed by 3 bases and the J gene end by 9 bases; junction bases not matched to a gene: 8. The CDR3 loop spans 14 amino acids.

This clone has just a few counts. The chain employs TRBV4-1 and TRBJ1-5; no clear D. The CDR3 extends over 16 amino acids. Trimming took 1 base from V and 0 from J, leaving 10 bases between them. Per germline, CDR1 MGHRA and CDR2 YSYEKL. The CDR3 protein is CASSQGHPYSNQPQHF. The CDR3 DNA follows: TGCGCCAGCAGCCAAGGACACCCCTATAGCAATCAGCCCCAGCATTTT.

This clone has just one count. The J gene is TRBJ1-5, the V gene TRBV19, with 11 nucleotides matching TRBD1. The junction had 6 bases not matched to a gene; V was cut back by 7 bases and J by 7 bases. CDR3 length: 14 amino acids. Germline CDR1 LNHDA, CDR2 SQIVND (reference sequence). Written as DNA, the CDR3 is TGTGCCAGTACCCCCGGGACAGGGGGACAGCCCCAGCATTTT. It translates to CASTPGTGGQPQHF.

A few counts support this clone. This chain connects TRBV19 to TRBJ2-7; 9 nucleotides line up with TRBD1. The germline V gene encodes CDR1 LNHDA and CDR2 SQIVND (reference sequence). V shed 5 bases and J 0 bases; nucleotides not matched to a gene: 5. CDR3 size: 15 residues. CDR3 protein: CASSLGTGSSYEQYF. CDR3 sequence (DNA): TGTGCCAGTAGTTTAGGGACAGGGAGCTCCTACGAGCAGTACTTC.

Written as DNA, the CDR3 is TGTGCCAGCTCACCGAGACAGGGGGCCGCGTCGGGAAACACCATATATTTT. Translation gives CASSPRQGAASGNTIYF. The chain joins TRBV18 to TRBJ1-3, with TRBD1 identical over 10 bases. The CDR3 has 17 amino acids. Germline loops: CDR1 KGHSH, CDR2 LQKENI. J was trimmed by 4 bases and V by 3 bases; bases with no gene match: 9.

This clone has a single count. V and J are TRBV7-6 and TRBJ1-1; possible D gene TRBD1, 6 bases. This CDR3 contains 15 residues. Germline V gene lookup returns CDR1 SGHVS and CDR2 FNYEAQ. Trimming pared 6 bases from V and 3 bases from J, leaving 17 bases between. CDR3 sequence reads: CASRPPKGEHTEAFF. The CDR3 DNA reads TGTGCCAGCAGACCCCCGAAGGGGGAGCACACTGAAGCTTTCTTT.